This T cell receptor beta chain comes out of a study of blood T cell repertoires in COVID-19. Study at large: Acute and convalescent COVID-19 samples came from the United States, Italy and Spain. T cells, B-cell-depleted T cells, or PBMCs provided the cDNA or gDNA that served as material.

The ends lost 6 bases at V and 3 bases at J; junction bases unmatched: 4. Per germline, CDR1 MNHEY and CDR2 SVGAGI. The CDR3 runs 15 residues. In the original analysis: Estimation of nucleated cell counts relied on the amplification of reference gene primers. This table comes from immunoSEQ multiplex PCR, and its TCRdb copy is limited to in-frame clones, with some not included. That table gives V, J and clone size, and the DNA gave D and trimming. This sample carries about 100,000 clones, 70% to 80% of them seen once, and the ten largest clones take around 10%. Sequencing was done on a sample of peripheral blood. The chain uses TRBV6-5 and TRBJ2-3; 12 nucleotides align to TRBD1. The TCR originated in an older woman with acute or convalescent COVID-19. As DNA, the CDR3 is TGTGCCAGCAGATTGGGACAGGGGGCGACAGATACGCAGTATTTT. It translates to CASRLGQGATDTQYF.